This paragraph covers one TCR beta chain sequence. This sample was taken from a study of shared clonotypes between healthy human individuals. V shed 1 base and J shed 10 bases, with 20 bases lying between them. The germline V gene has CDR1 SGHAT and CDR2 FQNNGV. This CDR3 is built from 17 residues. Replicate PCRs from sorted subsets contained approximately 190 ng DNA, which is approximately 30,000 T cell genomes. The table came from immunoSEQ multiplex PCR; TCRdb's copy has only in-frame clones and leaves some out. The repertoire holds about 1 million clones, with around 75% as singletons. The specimen was memory CD4+ T cells sorted from blood. Sample subset: CD45RA-negative fraction. The sequence was collected from a man between 18 and 35 years old in good health. This chain joins TRBV11-2 and TRBJ1-6; TRBD1 is a possible D gene (6 bases). The CDR3 here is CASSLAPGGYAGSPLHF. In DNA, the CDR3 is TGTGCCAGCAGCTTAGCCCCCGGGGGCTACGCGGGCTCACCCCTCCACTTT.